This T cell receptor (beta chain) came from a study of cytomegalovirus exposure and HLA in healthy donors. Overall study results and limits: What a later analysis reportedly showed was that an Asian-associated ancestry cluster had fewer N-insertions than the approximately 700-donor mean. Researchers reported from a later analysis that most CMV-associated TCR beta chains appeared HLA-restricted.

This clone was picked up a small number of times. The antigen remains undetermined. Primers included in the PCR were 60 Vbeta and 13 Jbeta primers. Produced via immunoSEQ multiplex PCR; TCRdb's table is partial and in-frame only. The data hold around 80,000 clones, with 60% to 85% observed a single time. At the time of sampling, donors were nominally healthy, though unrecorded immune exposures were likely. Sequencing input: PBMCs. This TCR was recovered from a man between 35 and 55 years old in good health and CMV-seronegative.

CDR3 bases: TGCGCCAGCAGCTTGTTGTCGCGTGGGGCCGGGCCGATGGATTCACCCCTCCACTTT. Translation gives CASSLLSRGAGPMDSPLHF. The chain has TRBV5-1 and TRBJ1-6, with TRBD1 as a possible D gene (5 bases). V lost 1 base and J lost 8, with 25 bases in between. The CDR3 is 19 residues long. CDR1 and CDR2 (germline): SGHRS, YFSETQ.